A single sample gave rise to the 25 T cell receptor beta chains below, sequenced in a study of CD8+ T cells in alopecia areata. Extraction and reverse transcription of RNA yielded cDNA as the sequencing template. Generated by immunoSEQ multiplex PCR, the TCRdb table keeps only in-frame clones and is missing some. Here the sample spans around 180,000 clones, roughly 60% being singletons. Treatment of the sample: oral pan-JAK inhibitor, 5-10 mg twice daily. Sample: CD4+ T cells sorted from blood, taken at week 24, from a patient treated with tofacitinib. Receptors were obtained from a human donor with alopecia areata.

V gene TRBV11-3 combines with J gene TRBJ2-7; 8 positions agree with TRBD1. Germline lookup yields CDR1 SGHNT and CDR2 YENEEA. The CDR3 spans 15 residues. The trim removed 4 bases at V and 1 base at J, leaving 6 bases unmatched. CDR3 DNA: TGTGCCAGCAGCTCCGGGACAGGTCTTTCCTACGAGCAGTACTTC. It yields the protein CASSSGTGLSYEQYF.

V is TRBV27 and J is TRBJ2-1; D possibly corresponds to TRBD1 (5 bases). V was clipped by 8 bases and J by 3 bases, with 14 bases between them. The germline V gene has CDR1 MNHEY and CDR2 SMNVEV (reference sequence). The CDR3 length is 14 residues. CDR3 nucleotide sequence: TGTGCCAGCCGCCCGTCGACAGACTACAATGAGCAGTTCTTC. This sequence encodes CASRPSTDYNEQFF.

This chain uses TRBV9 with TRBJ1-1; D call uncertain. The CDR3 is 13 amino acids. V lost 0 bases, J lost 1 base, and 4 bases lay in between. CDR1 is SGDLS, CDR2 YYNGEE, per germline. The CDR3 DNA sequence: TGTGCCAGCAGCGTAGCACAGAACACTGAAGCTTTCTTT. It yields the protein CASSVAQNTEAFF.

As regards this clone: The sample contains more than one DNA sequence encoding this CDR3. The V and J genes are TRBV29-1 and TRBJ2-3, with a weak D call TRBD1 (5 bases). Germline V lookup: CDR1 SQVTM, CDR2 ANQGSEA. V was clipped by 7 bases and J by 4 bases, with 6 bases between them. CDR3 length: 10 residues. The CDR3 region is CSGGPDTQYF. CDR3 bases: TGCAGCGGGGGCCCAGATACGCAGTATTTT.

The CDR3 sequence: CSGKNRNTEAFF. The CDR3 DNA sequence: TGCAGCGGTAAAAACAGGAACACTGAAGCTTTCTTT. J is TRBJ1-1 and V is TRBV29-1, with unresolved D. The CDR3 runs 12 residues. The V gene's germline CDR1 is SQVTM and CDR2 ANQGSEA. V was cut by 7 bases and J by 1 base, with 10 bases left in between.

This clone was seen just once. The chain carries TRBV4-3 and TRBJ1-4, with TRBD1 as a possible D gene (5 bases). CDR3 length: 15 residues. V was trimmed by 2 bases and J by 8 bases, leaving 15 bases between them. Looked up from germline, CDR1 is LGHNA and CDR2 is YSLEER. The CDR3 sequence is CASSQPSGGGEKLFF. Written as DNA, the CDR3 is TGCGCCAGCAGCCAACCCTCGGGGGGAGGGGAAAAACTGTTTTTT.

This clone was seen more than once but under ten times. The CDR3 is CASSLSTGELFF. CDR3 coding DNA: TGTGCCAGCAGTTTATCCACCGGGGAGCTGTTTTTT. This chain joins TRBV27 and TRBJ2-2; D not resolved. V lost 0 bases and J 4 bases, leaving 0 bases between the germline ends. Germline-derived CDR1 and CDR2 are MNHEY and SMNVEV (reference sequence). This CDR3 contains 12 residues.

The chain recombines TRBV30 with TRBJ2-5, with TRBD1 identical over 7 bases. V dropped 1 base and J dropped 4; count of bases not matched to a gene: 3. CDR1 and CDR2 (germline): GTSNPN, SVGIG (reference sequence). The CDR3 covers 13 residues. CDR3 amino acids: CAWSANRGETQYF. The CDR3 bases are TGTGCCTGGAGTGCGAACAGGGGAGAGACCCAGTACTTC.

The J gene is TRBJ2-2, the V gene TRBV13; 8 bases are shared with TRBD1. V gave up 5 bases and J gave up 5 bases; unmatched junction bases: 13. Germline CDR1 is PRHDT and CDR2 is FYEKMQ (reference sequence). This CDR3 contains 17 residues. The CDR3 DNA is TGTGCCAGCAGCACGGACAGGGTACCGACGAGGACCGGGGAGCTGTTTTTT. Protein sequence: CASSTDRVPTRTGELFF.

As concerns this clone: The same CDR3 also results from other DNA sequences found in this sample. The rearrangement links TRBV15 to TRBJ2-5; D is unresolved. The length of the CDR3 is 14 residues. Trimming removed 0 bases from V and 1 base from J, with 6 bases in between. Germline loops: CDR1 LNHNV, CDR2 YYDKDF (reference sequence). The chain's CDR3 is CATSRESFQETQYF. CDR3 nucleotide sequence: TGTGCCACCAGCAGAGAATCCTTCCAAGAGACCCAGTACTTC.

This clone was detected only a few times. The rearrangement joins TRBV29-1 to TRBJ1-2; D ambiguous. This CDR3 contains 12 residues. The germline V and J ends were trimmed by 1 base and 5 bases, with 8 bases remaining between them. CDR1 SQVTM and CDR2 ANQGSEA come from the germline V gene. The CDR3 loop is CSVEVAGYGYTF. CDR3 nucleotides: TGCAGCGTTGAAGTCGCGGGGTATGGCTACACCTTC.

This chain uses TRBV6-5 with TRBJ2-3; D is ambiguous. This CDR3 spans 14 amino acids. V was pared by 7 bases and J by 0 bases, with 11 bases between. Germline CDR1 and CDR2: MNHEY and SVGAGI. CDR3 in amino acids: CASTARRSTDTQYF. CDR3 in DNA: TGTGCCAGCACCGCGAGACGCAGCACAGATACGCAGTATTTT.

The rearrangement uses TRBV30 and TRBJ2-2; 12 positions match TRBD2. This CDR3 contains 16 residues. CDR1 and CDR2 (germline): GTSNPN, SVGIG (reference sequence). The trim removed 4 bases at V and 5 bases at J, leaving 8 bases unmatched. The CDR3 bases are TGTGCCTGGACGGCACTAGCGGGGGGAAGAACCGGGGAGCTGTTTTTT. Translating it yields CAWTALAGGRTGELFF.

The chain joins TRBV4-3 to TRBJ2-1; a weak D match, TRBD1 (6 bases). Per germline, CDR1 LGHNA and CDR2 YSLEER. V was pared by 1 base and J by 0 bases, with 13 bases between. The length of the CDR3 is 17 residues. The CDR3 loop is CASSQVWSGVSYNEQFF. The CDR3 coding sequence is TGCGCCAGCAGCCAAGTGTGGTCAGGGGTCTCCTACAATGAGCAGTTCTTC.

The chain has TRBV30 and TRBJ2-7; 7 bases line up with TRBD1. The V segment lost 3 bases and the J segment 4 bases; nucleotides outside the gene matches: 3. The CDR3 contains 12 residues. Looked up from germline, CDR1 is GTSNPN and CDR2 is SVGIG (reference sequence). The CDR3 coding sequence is TGTGCCTGGAGGGGACAGAGTTACGAGCAGTACTTC. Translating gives CAWRGQSYEQYF.

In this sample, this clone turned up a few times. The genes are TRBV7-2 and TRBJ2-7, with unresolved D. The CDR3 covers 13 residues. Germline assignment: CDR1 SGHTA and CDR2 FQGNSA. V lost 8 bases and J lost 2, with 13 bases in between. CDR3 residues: CASCPGPTYEQYF. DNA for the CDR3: TGTGCCAGCTGCCCGGGCCCTACCTACGAGCAGTACTTC.

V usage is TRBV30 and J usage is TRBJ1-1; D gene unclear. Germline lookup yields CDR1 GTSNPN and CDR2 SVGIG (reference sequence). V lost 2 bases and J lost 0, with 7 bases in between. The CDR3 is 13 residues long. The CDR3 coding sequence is TGTGCCTGGAGTAACTACCTGAACACTGAAGCTTTCTTT. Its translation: CAWSNYLNTEAFF.

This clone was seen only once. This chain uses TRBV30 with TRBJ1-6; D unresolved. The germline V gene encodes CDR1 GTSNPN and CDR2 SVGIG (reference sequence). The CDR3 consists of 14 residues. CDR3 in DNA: TGTCACACACGACTGGCAACTCGGATTTCACCCCTCCACTTT. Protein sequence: CHTRLATRISPLHF.

The DNA of the CDR3 is TGCGCCAGCAGCTTGGATGGGGGAGATCAGCCCCAGCATTTT. Protein: CASSLDGGDQPQHF. This chain links TRBV5-1 with TRBJ1-5; tentative D call: TRBD1 (5 bases). CDR1 and CDR2 from the germline V gene are SGHRS and YFSETQ. The CDR3 loop spans 14 amino acids. Between the trimmed V and J ends, which lost 0 bases and 5 bases, there was a span of 9 bases.

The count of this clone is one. The CDR3 sequence is CASSQSSGYEQYF. The CDR3, as DNA: TGCGCCAGCAGTCAATCTTCGGGCTACGAGCAGTACTTC. The rearrangement uses TRBV23-1 and TRBJ2-7; D gene ambiguous. TRBV23-1 is marked as an open reading frame, function uncertain. Trimming pared 0 bases from V and 3 bases from J, leaving 6 bases between. The CDR3 contains 13 residues.

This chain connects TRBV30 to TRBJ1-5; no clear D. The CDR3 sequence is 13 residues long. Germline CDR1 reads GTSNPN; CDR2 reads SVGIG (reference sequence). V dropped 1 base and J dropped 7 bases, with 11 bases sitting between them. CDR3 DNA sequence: TGTGCCTGGAGTGGACCCTCCGGGCAGCCCCAGCATTTT. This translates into CAWSGPSGQPQHF.

Written as DNA, the CDR3 is TGCGCCAGCAGTTCGGCTAATTCACCCCTCCACTTT. This codes for CASSSANSPLHF. The rearrangement links TRBV4-3 to TRBJ1-6; D gene unclear. V was trimmed by 6 bases and J by 6 bases, leaving 6 bases between them. Per germline, CDR1 LGHNA and CDR2 YSLEER. The CDR3 extends over 12 amino acids.

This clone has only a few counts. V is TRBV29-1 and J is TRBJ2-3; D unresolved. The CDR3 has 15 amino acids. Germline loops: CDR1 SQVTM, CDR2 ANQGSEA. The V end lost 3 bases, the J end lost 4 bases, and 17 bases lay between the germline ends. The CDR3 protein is CSVERQALGSDTQYF. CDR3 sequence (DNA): TGCAGCGTTGAGCGTCAGGCCCTGGGGTCAGATACGCAGTATTTT.

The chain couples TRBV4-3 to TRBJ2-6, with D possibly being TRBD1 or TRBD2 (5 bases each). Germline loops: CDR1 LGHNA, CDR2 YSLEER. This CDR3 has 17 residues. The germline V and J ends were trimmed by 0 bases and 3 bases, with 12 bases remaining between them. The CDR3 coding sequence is TGCGCCAGCAGCCAAGATCGGGGCCTTGGTGGGGCCAACGTCCTGACTTTC. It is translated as CASSQDRGLGGANVLTF.

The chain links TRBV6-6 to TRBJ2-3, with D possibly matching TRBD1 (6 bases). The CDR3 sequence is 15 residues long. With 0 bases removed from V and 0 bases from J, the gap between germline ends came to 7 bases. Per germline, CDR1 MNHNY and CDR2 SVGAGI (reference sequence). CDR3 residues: CASSYSTGSTDTQYF. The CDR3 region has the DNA TGTGCCAGCAGTTACTCGACAGGTAGCACAGATACGCAGTATTTT.